This TCR beta chain was identified in a study of T cell responses to AZD1222 COVID-19 vaccine. General observations from the study: Repertoire samples came only from after the peak T cell response.

Measured with immunoSEQ multiplex PCR; TCRdb has only the in-frame clones, and not every one. The table includes roughly 120,000 clones, around 88% detected once. Note on this clone: Its antigen is unknown.

This CDR3 is 18 amino acids long. The chain carries TRBV21-1 and TRBJ1-5; the listed D gene, TRBD1, was not tested against the DNA. TRBV21-1 is assigned pseudogene status. The clonotype was recovered from an adult who received the AZD1222 COVID-19 vaccine. The sequences come from peripheral blood, collected 28 days after the second AZD1222 dose. The CDR3, as DNA: TGTGCCAGCTCCCGCGGGCAGGGGGCTGGGGATAGCAATCAGCCCCAGCATTTT. Protein product: CASSRGQGAGDSNQPQHF.